This TCR beta chain originates from a study of cytotoxic CD8 clonotypes in ibrutinib-treated CLL. Study in general: Partial responses totalled about 24 and complete responses 2; after median 68 months, approximately 15 remained remitted and about twelve progressed. Investigators collected response samples after a median about 11 months of treatment, range 6 to 36.

V was pared by 5 bases and J by 3 bases, with 7 bases between. The germline V gene encodes CDR1 MDHEN and CDR2 SYDVKM. This CDR3 spans 12 amino acids. Sequencing used immunoSEQ multiplex PCR; TCRdb keeps in-frame clones, though not all of them. The sample shows some 130,000 clones, approximately 90% of them seen only once. In regard to this clone: Its antigen remains unidentified.

Study-wide points: An increase in clonality occurred at ibrutinib response, followed by a return toward baseline at progression.

The sample consisted of PBMCs, taken after 12 months of ibrutinib treatment. The rearrangement uses TRBV28 and TRBJ1-2; D not resolved. This sequence originates from a human donor with chronic lymphocytic leukemia. The CDR3 sequence: CASSPQHYGYTF. As DNA, the CDR3 is TGTGCCAGCAGTCCCCAGCACTATGGCTACACCTTC.